The 9 T cell receptor beta chains listed next were all sequenced from one sample in a study of regulatory T cells in long-lasting Graves disease. To make TCR beta libraries, researchers used iRepertoire HTBI primers and Arm-PCR of CDR3 regions. MiXCR was run by TCRdb on the multiplex PCR reads, yielding one entry per CDR3 protein. This table has hundreds of thousands of distinct CDR3 sequences, about 20% appearing once. Time point meaning: newly diagnosed GD, antithyroid drugs for less than 3 months. After RNA was extracted from PBMCs, the TCR library was made from it. This specimen consisted of peripheral blood mononuclear cells (PBMCs), obtained at new diagnosis, from a patient treated with antithyroid drugs. The receptors come from a female donor with Graves disease.

The chain couples TRBV29-1 to TRBJ2-7; 7 nucleotides agree with TRBD1. CDR3 size: 14 residues. The germline gives CDR1 SQVTM, CDR2 ANQGSEA. V shed 4 bases, J shed 1 base, and the junction held 7 bases outside the gene matches. The CDR3 sequence: CSVGGQSLSYEQYF. CDR3 DNA: TGCAGCGTTGGGGGACAGTCCCTATCCTACGAGCAGTACTTC.

There are many counts of this clonotype. The chain uses TRBV12-3 or TRBV12-4 and TRBJ1-5; possibly TRBD1 for D (6 bases). V was shortened by 2 bases and J by 15 bases, with 20 bases between the two germline ends. The CDR3 is made up of 14 amino acids. The CDR3 sequence is CASSLTGARRLMHF. The CDR3 DNA reads TGTGCCAGCAGTTTAACGGGGGCCCGGCGGCTGATGCATTTT.

This clonotype was seen many times. The V gene is TRBV3-1, the J gene TRBJ2-1, with D perhaps given as TRBD1 or TRBD2 (5 bases each). From germline, CDR1 is LGHDT and CDR2 YNNKEL (reference sequence). The CDR3 contains 13 residues. With 2 bases removed from V and 10 bases from J, the gap between germline ends came to 12 bases. The DNA of the CDR3 is TGTGCCAGCAGCCAAATCGAGTGGGGGGAGCAGTTCTTC. It codes for CASSQIEWGEQFF.

This clonotype showed up many times. J is TRBJ2-7 and V is TRBV11-2, with 12 bases identical to TRBD2. V lost 2 bases to trimming and J lost 2 bases; unmatched junction nucleotides: 10. Per germline, CDR1 SGHAT and CDR2 FQNNGV. The CDR3 length is 18 residues. CDR3 nucleotide sequence: TGTGCCAGCAGCTTAACATCGACCCTAGCGGGAGGGACCTACGAGCAGTACTTC. The encoded protein is CASSLTSTLAGGTYEQYF.

This clonotype was detected a few times. This chain uses TRBV20-1 with TRBJ2-7; TRBD2 agrees at 7 bases. The germline CDR1 and CDR2 sequences are DFQATT and SNEGSKA (reference sequence). The CDR3 runs to 12 residues. The trim removed 6 bases at V and 3 bases at J, leaving 5 bases unmatched. CDR3 in DNA: TGCAGTGCAGACTGGGACTACTACGAGCAGTACTTC. As protein: CSADWDYYEQYF.

This clonotype was detected ten times or more. The V and J genes are TRBV15 and TRBJ2-7, with TRBD1 as a possible D gene (6 bases). Trimming stripped 6 bases from V and 1 base from J, with 16 bases between. Germline loops: CDR1 LNHNV, CDR2 YYDKDF (reference sequence). The CDR3 is made up of 15 amino acids. DNA for the CDR3: TGTGCCACCAGTAACAGGGCAGGAGGATCCTACGAGCAGTACTTC. Translating it yields CATSNRAGGSYEQYF.

The chain couples TRBV2 to TRBJ2-5, with D possibly being TRBD1 or TRBD2 (5 bases each). This CDR3 is built from 13 residues. V was pared by 7 bases and J by 5 bases, with 14 bases between. CDR1 is SNHLY, CDR2 FYNNEI, per germline. CDR3 coding DNA: TGTGCCAGCACCGGGACCTCGCGGGAGACCCAGTACTTC. Translating gives CASTGTSRETQYF.

This clonotype was picked up many times. This chain joins TRBV12-3 or TRBV12-4 and TRBJ2-5, with D maybe TRBD2 (5 bases). Trimming took 3 bases from V and 5 from J, leaving 25 bases between them. The CDR3 is 18 residues long. Here the CDR3 reads CASSLAPLAGGRAETQYF. CDR3 nucleotides: TGTGCCAGCAGTTTGGCTCCCCTAGCTGGTGGGCGTGCGGAGACCCAGTACTTC.

This clonotype was seen repeatedly, ten times or more. J is TRBJ2-3 and V is TRBV19, with TRBD1 identical over 7 bases. V was clipped by 5 bases and J by 0 bases; unmatched bases: 11. This CDR3 region has 17 residues. Germline-derived CDR1 and CDR2 are LNHDA and SQIVND (reference sequence). CDR3 nucleotide sequence: TGTGCCAGTAGTCCCTTAGGGGGCAGGGCCAGCACAGATACGCAGTATTTT. It is translated as CASSPLGGRASTDTQYF. The whole variable domain, filled in from reference TRBV19 and TRBJ2-3, reads DGGITQSPKYLFRKEGQNVTLSCEQNLNHDAMYWYRQDPGQGLRLIYYSQIVNDFQKGDIAEGYSVSREKKESFPLTVTSAQKNPTAFYLCASSPLGGRASTDTQYFGPGTRLTVL.